This TCR beta chain was captured by sequencing in a study of cytomegalovirus exposure and HLA in healthy donors. Notes on the study in general: Analyses of presence and absence presupposed an approximately uniform sequencing depth across donors. TCR beta V- and J-gene trimming, according to a later analysis, was linked to a missense DCLRE1C variant.

This clone was observed a few times. What it recognizes is unknown. The PCR contained 60 Vbeta and 13 Jbeta primers. TCRdb's copy holds only in-frame clones and misses some; the assay was immunoSEQ multiplex PCR. The sample holds about 160,000 clones, about 84% seen once. The source of this sequence is a middle-aged man in good health and CMV-seropositive. Sequenced input: PBMCs.

For the CDR3, the DNA is TGTGCCAGCAGAATCTCGCAGGGCGTCCGAGGTGAGCAGTTCTTC. It codes for CASRISQGVRGEQFF. The chain carries TRBV6-6 and TRBJ2-1; TRBD1 might be the D (5 bases). From germline, CDR1 is MNHNY and CDR2 SVGAGI (reference sequence). This CDR3 region has 15 residues. The V end lost 6 bases, the J end lost 9 bases, and 21 bases lay between the germline ends.